This entry describes one TCR beta chain. The target antigen is unknown. The trim removed 4 bases at V and 3 bases at J, leaving 6 bases unmatched. CDR3 size: 15 residues. Germline V gene sequence: CDR1 MNHEY, CDR2 SMNVEV (reference sequence). This entry comes from a study of cytomegalovirus exposure and HLA in healthy donors. 60 Vbeta and 13 Jbeta primers were used in PCR. The protocol was immunoSEQ multiplex PCR, while the TCRdb copy is restricted to in-frame clones and leaves out a portion. Its table records 100,000 to 150,000 clones. Study-wide results and limits: A later analysis found TCR association rates differed by HLA locus, highest for DRB1 and lowest for HLA-C. The authors assumed roughly uniform sequencing depth across donors for presence/absence analyses. According to a later analysis, most TCR beta chains associated with CMV appeared HLA-restricted. About 87% or about 30% of the time was how often most TCR beta V segments were productive, according to an earlier analysis.

This chain joins TRBV27 and TRBJ2-5, with 9 bases identical to TRBD2. Sample: PBMCs. This receptor was taken from a man aged 25-45 years in good health and CMV-seronegative. CDR3 in amino acids: CASSSDRTSEETQYF. DNA for the CDR3: TGTGCCAGCAGTTCCGACCGGACTAGCGAAGAGACCCAGTACTTC.